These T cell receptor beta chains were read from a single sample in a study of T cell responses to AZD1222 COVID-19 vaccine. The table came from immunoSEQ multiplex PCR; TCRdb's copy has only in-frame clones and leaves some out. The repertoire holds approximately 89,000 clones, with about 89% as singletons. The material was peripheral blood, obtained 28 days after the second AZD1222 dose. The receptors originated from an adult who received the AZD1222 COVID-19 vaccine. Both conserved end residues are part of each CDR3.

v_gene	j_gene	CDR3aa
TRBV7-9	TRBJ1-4	CASSPSTVRDMNEKLFF
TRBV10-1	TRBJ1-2	CASNDRLIGYTF
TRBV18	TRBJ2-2	CASSPTSGASNTGELFF
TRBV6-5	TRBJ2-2	CASTGSQNTGELFF
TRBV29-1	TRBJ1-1	CSVELSMNTEAFF
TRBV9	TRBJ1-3	CASSPHQIQVDVTIYF
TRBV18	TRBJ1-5	CASSPTTGRGNQPQHF
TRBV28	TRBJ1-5	CASSLVTHQPQHF
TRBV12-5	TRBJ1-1	CASGLGDSGYTEAFF
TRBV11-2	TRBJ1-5	CASSFAGDQPQHF